This T cell receptor (beta chain) was retrieved from a study of blood T cell repertoires in COVID-19. In the study overall: Material from acute and convalescent COVID-19 was sourced from the United States, Italy and Spain. Sample material is recorded as cDNA or gDNA derived from T cells, B-cell-depleted T cells, or PBMCs.

Per germline, CDR1 SGHRS and CDR2 YFSETQ. This CDR3 comprises 15 residues. Trimming pared 2 bases from V and 0 bases from J, leaving 8 bases between. As processed by the authors: From reference gene primer amplification, estimates of nucleated cell counts were derived. This table comes from immunoSEQ multiplex PCR, and its TCRdb copy is limited to in-frame clones, with some not included. V, J and clone size were drawn from that table, and D and trimming were deduced from the DNA. The table lists about 100,000 clones, roughly 77% of them singletons. The sequence came from a human donor in a cohort sampled during active COVID-19. The sequencing sample was made of peripheral blood. The gene calls are TRBV5-1 and TRBJ2-2; TRBD2 might be the D (5 bases). The CDR3 reads CASSFAGTNTGELFF. The DNA of the CDR3 is TGCGCCAGCAGCTTTGCCGGGACGAACACCGGGGAGCTGTTTTTT.